This TCR beta chain was recovered during a study of shared clonotypes between healthy human individuals. Overall study findings and caveats: The study drew on few donors, limiting represented genetic and exposure-history diversity. Shared across a few donors were around 5% of the naive CD4 clonotypes. Naive subsets generally had larger estimated richness than memory subsets.

As concerns this clone: Its antigen is not known.

Germline CDR1 is SGHAT and CDR2 is FQNNGV. Trimming took off 0 bases at V and 3 bases at J, with 8 bases between the two ends. The CDR3 covers 14 residues. Clones were sequenced by immunoSEQ multiplex PCR, and TCRdb holds only the in-frame ones, with some missing. The sample includes 1.6 million or so clones, roughly 95% of them seen just once. J is TRBJ1-1 and V is TRBV11-2; D is undetermined. This clonotype was sampled from a man aged 30 to 45 in good health. Material: naive CD4+ T cells sorted from blood. Subset described: CD45RA+ positively selected. In DNA form, the CDR3 reads TGTGCCAGCAGCTTAGATCGGATCTACACTGAAGCTTTCTTT. It specifies CASSLDRIYTEAFF.